What follows describes a single T cell receptor beta chain. The antigen it binds to is not known. At one end, the junction sequence differs from germline, possibly due to a read error. The data stem from a study of shared clonotypes between healthy human individuals (dated by TCRdb to about 2020). Some background on the complete study: Three men and two women, aged 18 to 49 years, made up the cohort. For each donor, CD4 naive and CD4 memory were each given three plates, CD8 naive was given two plates, and CD8 memory was given one plate. To estimate repertoire size and how much clonotypes are shared between individuals, the study performed deep sequencing of blood TCR repertoires from a few healthy adults. To increase sequencing depth and limit assay-specific biases, TCR repertoire library preparation and sequencing were carried out by different laboratories using diverse techniques. Between about 0.8 and 9 billion PBMCs per donor were obtained by leukapheresis. Beyond this particular receptor, the publication reports: Higher generation probabilities were observed for clonotypes shared by all four sorted-subset donors than for non-shared clonotypes. Based on pairwise subsampling, the degree of clonotype sharing among donors was expected to be affected by sequencing depth. Sampling was restricted to blood, and TCR repertoires in tissues likely differ from the TCR repertoires found in blood. When a handful of donors were compared, the shared fraction of clonotypes was roughly 4.8% for naive CD4, about 4% for naive CD8, about 2.5% for memory CD4, and less than 0.5% for memory CD8. The genetic and exposure-history diversity represented was limited by the small number of donors. Naive subsets generally had larger estimated clonotype richness than memory subsets. Incomplete sequencing was indicated by rarefaction of sorted-subset datasets, despite the large sequencing depth.

Donors were healthy HIV-negative adults with no recently reported acute infections or vaccinations. All donors were Caucasian adults living in Nashville, Tennessee, USA. CD4+ T cells were enriched through magnetic negative selection, after which naive cells were positively selected on CD45RA and the remaining negative fraction served as the memory subset. Blood was collected by leukapheresis, and PBMCs were isolated by Ficoll-Histopaque density gradient centrifugation and then cryopreserved in liquid nitrogen vapor phase. Analytical flow cytometry was used to check the purity and quantity of every magnetically sorted T cell population. From each sorted fraction, genomic DNA was isolated and quantified by UV absorbance on a Nanodrop 2000c. There are 11 amino acids in the CDR3, from cysteine to phenylalanine inclusive. Only CDR3 DNA remains: 33 bases, in frame from the first base. As encoded in the germline V gene (reference sequence), CDR1 is DFQATT while CDR2 is SNEGSKA.

TCR CDR3 regions were amplified from genomic DNA by multiplex PCR using the deep immunoSEQ assay. For each cell subset, the extracted genomic DNA was distributed evenly across all wells of several immunoSEQ 96-well plates, and each plate served as one replicate. Each replicate PCR for sorted subsets received 200 ng genomic DNA, equal to about 30,000 T cell genomes. The purified libraries were quantified using a Qubit 3.0 fluorometer, sized with a Bioanalyzer 2100, and then quantified again using the KAPA Library Quantification kit. A separate single-read 150-cycle Illumina NextSeq 550 flow cell was used to sequence each immunoSEQ 96-well plate. The paper's data handling went like this. Because the immunoSEQ output held only junctional sequences and lacked quality scores, the filtering could not match the filtering applied to full-length reads. To assign V/J genes and CDR3, sequences were annotated against IMGT germline references using PyIR, a Python wrapper for IgBLAST v1.9. Reads were removed for weak V/J assignments (E-value above 1e-6), missing CDR3, stop codons, out-of-frame junctions, or ambiguous translated residues. V3J clonotypes were defined by identical inferred V gene, J gene, and CDR3 amino acid sequence. To compute the percentage overlap between repertoires, the number of shared unique clonotypes was divided by the size of the smaller repertoire. Richness of each repertoire was evaluated using RTK rarefaction, the Chao1 estimator, and Recon v2.1 estimates of unobserved clonotypes. Generation probabilities for all TCRbeta clonotypes obtained by the gDNA method from four donors were computed using OLGA. The immuneACCESS repertoire file appears here via TCRdb, limited to in-frame rearrangements. These files lack a portion of the clones; in checked studies, under half of the deficit traces to unresolved V genes, and the cause of the others is not known. Clone size and V and J calls were adopted from that table, with D and trimming inferred from the DNA. The sample profile shows approximately 1.1 million clones; about 84% of them were found once. The ten largest make up under 0.6% of the sample.

The material sequenced was memory CD4+ T cells from PBMCs. The label giving this sample's cell subset or site can be read as: CD45RA-negative fraction. The chain couples TRBV20-1 to TRBJ2-7; TRBD2 is possibly the D segment (5 matching bases). The clonotype originates from a man aged 18-30 years in good health. Some clones in this sample may be carry-over from other donors' samples. The bases read TGCAGTGCTAGATCCGAGGGCAGTGATCACTTC. This sequence encodes CSARSEGSDHF.